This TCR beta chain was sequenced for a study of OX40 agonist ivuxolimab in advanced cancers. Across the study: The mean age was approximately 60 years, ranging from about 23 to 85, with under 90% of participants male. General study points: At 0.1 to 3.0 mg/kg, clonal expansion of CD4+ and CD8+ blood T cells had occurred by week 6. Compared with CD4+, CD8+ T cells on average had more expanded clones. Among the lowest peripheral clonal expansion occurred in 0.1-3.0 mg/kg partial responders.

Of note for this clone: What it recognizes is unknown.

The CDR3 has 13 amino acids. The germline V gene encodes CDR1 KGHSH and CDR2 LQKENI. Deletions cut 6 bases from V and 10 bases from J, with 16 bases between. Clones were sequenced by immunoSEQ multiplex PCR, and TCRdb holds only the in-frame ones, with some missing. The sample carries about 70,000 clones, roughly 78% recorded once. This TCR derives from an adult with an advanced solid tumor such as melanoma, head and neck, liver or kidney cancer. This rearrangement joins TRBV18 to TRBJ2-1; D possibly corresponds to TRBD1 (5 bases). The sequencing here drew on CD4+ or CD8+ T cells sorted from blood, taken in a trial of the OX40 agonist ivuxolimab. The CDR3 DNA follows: TGTGCCAGCTCCCCAGGAAGGCAGGGCGAGCAGTTCTTC. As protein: CASSPGRQGEQFF.